One and the same sample provided the 19 T cell receptor beta chains below, sequenced in a study of a mutant IDH1 vaccine in newly diagnosed glioma. Antigens for these TCRs are unknown. The data were produced by immunoSEQ multiplex PCR, yet TCRdb's version contains in-frame clones alone and is incomplete. The data show roughly 39,000 clones, 78% seen once. Time point specified: week 5, during vaccination. A single vaccine dose contained 300 ug of mutant IDH1 20-mer peptide, and topical imiquimod was used with it. The sample consisted of PBMCs, taken from a glioma patient whose treatment included an IDH1 peptide vaccine. Receptors originate from a man aged 35 to 55 with glioma.

The chain is built from TRBV2 and TRBJ2-7; D call uncertain. V shed 1 base and J shed 0 bases, with 7 bases lying between them. Germline V gene data show CDR1 as SNHLY and CDR2 as FYNNEI. The CDR3 runs 14 residues. The CDR3 DNA sequence: TGTGCCAGCAGTGAAGAACAGAGCTCCTACGAGCAGTACTTC. This gives the protein CASSEEQSSYEQYF.

This chain uses TRBV2 with TRBJ2-3, with D possibly TRBD1 on 5 matching bases. Trimming shortened V by 8 bases and J by 3 bases, and 9 bases separated the two germline ends. Germline lookup yields CDR1 SNHLY and CDR2 FYNNEI. The CDR3 is 12 residues long. DNA of the CDR3: TGTGCCAGCCTGACAGTGACAGATACGCAGTATTTT. It translates to CASLTVTDTQYF. Complete variable domain (other parts from reference TRBV2 and TRBJ2-3): EPEVTQTPSHQVTQMGQEVILRCVPISNHLYFYWYRQILGQKVEFLVSFYNNEISEKSEIFDDQFSVERPDGSNFTLKIRSTKLEDSAMYFCASLTVTDTQYFGPGTRLTVL.

The J gene is TRBJ1-4, the V gene TRBV6-5; D may be TRBD1 (5 bases). Trimming removed 6 bases from V and 4 bases from J, with 12 bases in between. This CDR3 comprises 14 residues. Per germline, CDR1 MNHEY and CDR2 SVGAGI. In nucleotides, the CDR3 is TGTGCCAGCAGACCGGGTGGGGGTAATGAAAAACTGTTTTTT. As protein: CASRPGGGNEKLFF.

This chain links TRBV7-9 with TRBJ1-6, with 10 bases lining up with TRBD1. V shed 4 bases, J shed 5 bases, and the junction held 2 bases outside the gene matches. This CDR3 is built from 15 residues. Germline assignment: CDR1 SEHNR and CDR2 FQNEAQ (reference sequence). CDR3 DNA: TGTGCCAGCAGCTCCGGACAGGGGGATAATTCACCCCTCCACTTT. Its translation is CASSSGQGDNSPLHF.

This clone was picked up a small number of times. The chain recombines TRBV15 with TRBJ2-2; D is undetermined. Between the trimmed V and J ends, which lost 3 bases and 6 bases, there was a span of 11 bases. Germline CDR1 and CDR2: LNHNV and YYDKDF (reference sequence). CDR3 size: 14 residues. CDR3 bases: TGTGCCACCAGCAGGTCAAGGGCGTCCGGGGAGCTGTTTTTT. It encodes CATSRSRASGELFF.

The rearrangement joins TRBV18 to TRBJ1-6, with D perhaps matching TRBD1 (6 bases). The germline V gene encodes CDR1 KGHSH and CDR2 LQKENI. Between the trimmed V and J ends, which lost 5 bases and 9 bases, there was a span of 11 bases. The CDR3 length is 13 residues. The CDR3 DNA is TGTGCCAGCTCAGACAGGAGTCCTTCACCCCTCCACTTT. Residues: CASSDRSPSPLHF.

This clone was counted a few times. This chain joins TRBV2 and TRBJ1-1; 9 nucleotides match TRBD1. V lost 5 bases to trimming and J lost 5 bases; unmatched junction nucleotides: 6. This CDR3 is built from 14 residues. Germline assignment: CDR1 SNHLY and CDR2 FYNNEI. In DNA form, the CDR3 reads TGTGCCAGCAGTACAGACAGGGGGGGGACTGAAGCTTTCTTT. This encodes CASSTDRGGTEAFF.

This clone has more than one count but fewer than ten. The gene calls are TRBV2 and TRBJ1-1, with D perhaps matching TRBD1 (6 bases). CDR1 SNHLY and CDR2 FYNNEI come from the germline V gene. The CDR3 has 13 residues. Trimming cost V 6 bases and J 5 bases, with 13 bases left between them. In DNA form, the CDR3 reads TGTGCCAGCAGCGGGGGCAGCCCAACTGAAGCTTTCTTT. Translated, it gives CASSGGSPTEAFF. The variable domain in full, with the rest retrieved from reference TRBV2 and TRBJ1-1, is EPEVTQTPSHQVTQMGQEVILRCVPISNHLYFYWYRQILGQKVEFLVSFYNNEISEKSEIFDDQFSVERPDGSNFTLKIRSTKLEDSAMYFCASSGGSPTEAFFGQGTRLTVV.

The chain uses TRBV9 and TRBJ2-5, with 7 bases lining up with TRBD2. V was clipped by 0 bases and J by 2 bases; unmatched bases: 4. Per germline, CDR1 SGDLS and CDR2 YYNGEE. CDR3 length: 15 residues. CDR3 protein: CASSVAARGQETQYF. The CDR3 bases are TGTGCCAGCAGCGTAGCTGCGCGGGGGCAAGAGACCCAGTACTTC.

The V gene is TRBV10-3, the J gene TRBJ1-2, with no clear D. Germline CDR1 and CDR2: ENHRY and SYGVKD. The CDR3 totals 13 residues. V lost 0 bases and J 4 bases, leaving 6 bases between the germline ends. Written as DNA, the CDR3 is TGTGCCATCAGTGAGTCAGAAAGCTATGGCTACACCTTC. Translated: CAISESESYGYTF.

V is TRBV10-1 and J is TRBJ1-3, with D maybe TRBD1 (5 bases). The V and J ends lost 2 bases and 0 bases respectively, with 14 bases between them. Germline V gene sequence: CDR1 WNHNN, CDR2 SYGVQD (reference sequence). This CDR3 comprises 17 residues. This CDR3 reads CASSEGSGRFSGNTIYF. As DNA, the CDR3 is TGCGCCAGCAGTGAGGGATCGGGACGTTTCTCTGGAAACACCATATATTTT.

The chain recombines TRBV7-9 with TRBJ1-4, with D perhaps matching TRBD1 (6 bases). V shed 2 bases and J shed 11 bases, with 21 bases lying between them. The CDR3 is 16 amino acids. Germline V gives CDR1 SEHNR, CDR2 FQNEAQ (reference sequence). CDR3 amino acids: CASSLYQTGQPSKLFF. The CDR3 region has the DNA TGTGCCAGCAGCTTATATCAAACGGGACAACCCTCGAAACTGTTTTTT.

J is TRBJ2-7 and V is TRBV7-8; D gene uncertain. V gave up 2 bases and J gave up 1 base, with 18 bases separating them. Germline lookup yields CDR1 SGHVS and CDR2 FQNEAQ. The CDR3 contains 17 residues. The CDR3 DNA is TGTGCCAGCAGCTTACAAAGCACCGGAATTTCTTCCTACGAGCAGTACTTC. It is translated as CASSLQSTGISSYEQYF.

The J gene is TRBJ1-1, the V gene TRBV27; D gene uncertain. Germline values: CDR1 MNHEY, CDR2 SMNVEV (reference sequence). The V gene lost 3 bases and the J gene lost 11 bases, with 10 bases spanning the gap. The CDR3 spans 11 residues. DNA of the CDR3: TGTGCCAGCAGTTTGGCCGGGGTCGCTTTCTTT. Translated, it gives CASSLAGVAFF.

This rearrangement joins TRBV6-6 to TRBJ1-5, with 10 bases identical to TRBD1. CDR1 MNHNY and CDR2 SVGAGI come from the germline V gene (reference sequence). V shed 5 bases, J shed 2 bases, and the junction held 3 bases outside the gene matches. The CDR3 has 15 amino acids. The CDR3 region is CASSETGGRNQPQHF. CDR3 DNA: TGTGCCAGCAGTGAGACAGGGGGCCGCAATCAGCCCCAGCATTTT.

The rearrangement uses TRBV5-6 and TRBJ1-6; unclear D gene. The germline V gene encodes CDR1 SGHDT and CDR2 YYEEEE. V lost 0 bases to trimming and J lost 9 bases, with 4 bases between them. CDR3 length: 12 residues. CDR3 DNA sequence: TGTGCCAGCAGCTTGGAGAGTTCACCCCTCCACTTT. This encodes CASSLESSPLHF.

The chain is built from TRBV5-1 and TRBJ2-2, with D unresolved. The CDR3 totals 16 residues. The V gene lost 0 bases and the J gene lost 2 bases, with 11 bases spanning the gap. CDR1 is SGHRS and CDR2 is YFSETQ in the germline V gene. The CDR3 reads CASSLATSINTGELFF. The CDR3 region has the DNA TGCGCCAGCAGCTTGGCCACGTCGATTAACACCGGGGAGCTGTTTTTT.

The chain is built from TRBV9 and TRBJ2-7; TRBD1 agrees at 8 bases. Germline V gene data show CDR1 as SGDLS and CDR2 as YYNGEE. This CDR3 is built from 16 residues. Losses at the gene ends were 2 bases for V and 3 bases for J; bases not matched to a gene: 10. DNA for the CDR3: TGTGCCAGCAGCGTGTCCACAGGACAGGGCCTCTACGAGCAGTACTTC. Translating gives CASSVSTGQGLYEQYF.

J is TRBJ2-7 and V is TRBV5-1; D uncertain. V dropped 0 bases and J dropped 2 bases, with 15 bases sitting between them. From germline, CDR1 is SGHRS and CDR2 YFSETQ. The CDR3 runs 16 residues. DNA for the CDR3: TGCGCCAGCAGCTTGGCCAGCCCAGGAAAACCCTACGAGCAGTACTTC. Encoded protein: CASSLASPGKPYEQYF.